Below, one T cell receptor (beta chain) is given with its context. No cognate antigen has been identified for it. The record has no base qualities; no much larger clone is one base away. The data originate from a study of early T cells in non-severe SARS-CoV-2 infection (dated by TCRdb to the early 2020s). Regarding the research as a whole: Because TCR sequencing was done on bulk RNA from unsorted whole blood, the alpha and beta chains could not be paired.

The library was prepared using 5' RACE. TCRdb records NextSeq 500 as the sequencer. To correct for sequencing error and PCR bias, the TCR library protocol tagged individual cDNA molecules with unique molecular identifiers. Sequencing covered both TCR alpha and beta chains, and within each sample the abundances of alpha and beta sequences were tightly co-correlated. The published analysis was carried out like this. Decombinator V4 was used to annotate TCR sequences for V gene, J gene and CDR3. TCRs were defined as expanded if a significant change between any two time points was detected under a Poisson model with p below 0.0001. TCR abundances were normalised to the total number of TCRs sequenced in each sample and reported as counts per million. TRAV1-2 paired with TRAJ12, TRAJ20 or TRAJ33 defined MAIT TCRs, while TRAV10 paired with TRAJ18 defined iNKT TCRs. VDJdb, accessed 1 November 2021, was searched for CMV, EBV and SARS-CoV-2 annotated TCRs, with TCRs annotated for multiple antigens excluded. Through fastp at Q25 and MiXCR, TCRdb rebuilt clones from the public reads, retaining in-frame beta chains. All rows with the same CDR3 protein become a single entry with the most common DNA and genes. TCRdb, not the authors, supplied the V and J calls. Here the sample has tens of thousands of distinct CDR3 sequences; about 11% occur a single time. The ten largest clones represent approximately 8.5% of the sample.

This was a case-control study nested in a cohort of healthcare workers in London, UK, who had nasopharyngeal swab PCR tests and blood samples taken every week. Between 23 and 31 March 2020, the week of the UK lockdown, healthcare workers were enrolled and then followed up weekly for as long as 16 weeks. For this chain, trimming is 6 bases at the V end and 4 bases at the J end, and the number of junction bases without a gene match is 12. Including cysteine and phenylalanine, the CDR3 has 17 amino acids. Only the CDR3 DNA is retained, 51 bases long and in frame from the first base. Per the germline V gene (reference sequence), DFQATT is the CDR1 and SNEGSKA is the CDR2. General conclusions and limits of the study: VDJdb matching was skewed toward anti-spike CD8 responses and likely underestimated virus-specific expansions, missing private and CD4 specificities.

The source of this sequence is an adult who was a healthcare worker with PCR-confirmed SARS-CoV-2 infection or an uninfected control (not recorded which). The receptor chain draws on TRBV20-1 and TRBJ2-3, and TRBD2 matches 14 of the central bases. Material for sequencing was whole blood. This receptor has the CDR3 CSALPIGLAGGPDTQYF. At the DNA level, the sequence is TGCAGTGCCCTCCCGATCGGACTAGCGGGGGGTCCAGATACGCAGTATTTT.